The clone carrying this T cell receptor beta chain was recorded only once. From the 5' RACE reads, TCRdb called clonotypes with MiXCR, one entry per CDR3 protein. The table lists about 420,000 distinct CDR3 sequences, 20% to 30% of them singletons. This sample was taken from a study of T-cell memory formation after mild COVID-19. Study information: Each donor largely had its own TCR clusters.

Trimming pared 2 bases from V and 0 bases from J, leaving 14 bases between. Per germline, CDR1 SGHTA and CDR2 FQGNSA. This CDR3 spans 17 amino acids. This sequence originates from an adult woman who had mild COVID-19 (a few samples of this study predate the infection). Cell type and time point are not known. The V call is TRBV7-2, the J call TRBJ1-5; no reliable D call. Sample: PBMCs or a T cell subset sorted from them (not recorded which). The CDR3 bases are TGTGCCAGCAGCTTACGTTCTGGGGATTATAGCAATCAGCCCCAGCATTTT. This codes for CASSLRSGDYSNQPQHF.